Shown below are 6 T cell receptor beta chains from a single sample sequenced in a study of blood T cell repertoires in COVID-19. Clones were read by immunoSEQ multiplex PCR, and TCRdb kept only the in-frame ones, dropping some. The data show 210,000 or so clones, with roughly nine tenths seen just once and 12% held by the top ten. The sequencing sample was made of peripheral blood. Receptors originate from a woman under 30 who had recovered from COVID-19.

The chain carries TRBV24-1 and TRBJ1-2, with no clear D. The CDR3 has 15 amino acids. The germline CDR1 and CDR2 sequences are KGHDR and SFDVKD. V was trimmed by 0 bases and J by 6 bases, leaving 13 bases between them. The chain's CDR3 is CATSDLTESPNGYTF. The CDR3 nucleotides are TGTGCCACCAGTGATTTGACAGAATCACCGAATGGCTACACCTTC.

This clone is a singleton in its sample. The gene calls are TRBV6-6 and TRBJ2-1; perhaps TRBD2 as D (6 bases). In germline, CDR1 is MNHNY, CDR2 SVGAGI (reference sequence). Trimming pared 5 bases from V and 3 bases from J, leaving 11 bases between. The CDR3 runs 14 residues. CDR3 residues: CASSNPGLYNEQFF. For the CDR3, the DNA is TGTGCCAGCAGTAACCCGGGACTCTACAATGAGCAGTTCTTC.

In this sample, this clone turned up once. The chain links TRBV11-3 to TRBJ2-1; TRBD2 matches 15 bases. Germline CDR1 and CDR2: SGHNT and YENEEA. The trim removed 5 bases at V and 7 bases at J, leaving 12 bases unmatched. The CDR3 consists of 18 residues. The CDR3 sequence is CASSPNPGLAGGKNEQFF. CDR3 coding DNA: TGTGCCAGCAGCCCGAATCCGGGACTAGCGGGAGGCAAGAATGAGCAGTTCTTC.

The CDR3 sequence: CASSQSPGDGYTF. The CDR3 nucleotides read TGCGCCAGCAGCCAATCCCCAGGGGATGGCTACACCTTC. The rearrangement links TRBV4-3 to TRBJ1-2; perhaps TRBD1 as D (6 bases). V lost 2 bases and J lost 6, with 10 bases in between. Germline V gives CDR1 LGHNA, CDR2 YSLEER. The CDR3 is 13 residues long.

The V gene is TRBV19, the J gene TRBJ2-7; 7 bases map to TRBD2. The CDR3 is 16 amino acids. Germline loops: CDR1 LNHDA, CDR2 SQIVND (reference sequence). The V segment lost 2 bases and the J segment 3 bases; nucleotides outside the gene matches: 10. CDR3 sequence: CASSISRKRGGYEQYF. The CDR3 nucleotides are TGTGCCAGTAGTATATCGAGGAAGCGGGGCGGCTACGAGCAGTACTTC.

The rearrangement links TRBV15 to TRBJ2-7; possibly TRBD2 for D (5 bases). CDR3 length: 13 residues. The V gene lost 4 bases and the J gene lost 5 bases, with 12 bases spanning the gap. The V gene's germline CDR1 is LNHNV and CDR2 YYDKDF (reference sequence). In DNA, the CDR3 is TGTGCCACCAGCAAATGGGCGGGCGACGAGCAGTACTTC. Amino acid sequence: CATSKWAGDEQYF.